This T cell receptor beta chain was captured in a study of blood T cell repertoires in COVID-19. In the study overall: Both acute and convalescent COVID-19 samples were obtained from the United States, Italy and Spain. Sample material is recorded as cDNA or gDNA derived from T cells, B-cell-depleted T cells, or PBMCs.

The CDR3 is made up of 16 amino acids. The V segment lost 7 bases and the J segment 6 bases; nucleotides outside the gene matches: 12. The germline gives CDR1 SGHNT, CDR2 YENEEA. Authors' methods: By means of reference gene primer amplification, nucleated cell counts were estimated. The method was immunoSEQ multiplex PCR; TCRdb's version includes in-frame clones alone and lacks a portion of them. V and J calls and clone size are as listed in that table; D and trimming were resolved from the DNA. The data show 20,000 to 25,000 clones, about 83% seen once. The sample was peripheral blood. This receptor was taken from a human donor with active COVID-19. The donor label of this sample is uncertain. This chain connects TRBV11-3 to TRBJ2-1; 10 bases line up with TRBD2. The CDR3 sequence is CASTLSGRLLFNEQFF. CDR3 bases: TGTGCCAGCACCCTTAGCGGGAGGTTGTTATTCAATGAGCAGTTCTTC.